Each of the 6 T cell receptor beta chains below was sequenced from the same sample in a study of persistence of HIV-infected CD4 T cells. Anti-CD3/anti-CD28 beads served as a nonspecific positive control stimulus. CD4+ T cells upregulating both CD40 ligand and CD69 were sorted as responding cells. This was the immunoSEQ version 4 assay in survey mode. The assay was immunoSEQ multiplex PCR, and TCRdb's table has in-frame clones only and misses some. The table includes 35,000 to 45,000 clones, around 90% detected once. Their specific antigens are unknown. The sequencing here drew on CD4+ T cells sorted from PBMCs after 18-hour stimulation, taken from a patient who received antiretroviral therapy. The source of these receptors is an adult woman with HIV who was CMV-seropositive.

This chain uses TRBV1 with TRBJ1-2. TRBV1 counts as a pseudogene. The CDR3 extends over 19 amino acids. CDR3 nucleotide sequence: TGCACCAGCAGCCAACGACCCCCCCCGGGGGAGGGAAGAGTCTATGGCTACACCTTC. This gives the protein CTSSQRPPPGEGRVYGYTF.

J is TRBJ1-2 and V is TRBV2; 11 bases are shared with TRBD1. V lost 5 bases, J lost 8 bases, and 4 bases stayed unmatched. Looked up from germline, CDR1 is SNHLY and CDR2 is FYNNEI. CDR3 length equals 13 residues. CDR3 coding DNA: TGTGCCAGCAGTCAGGGACAGGGGGTAGGCTACACCTTC. Translated: CASSQGQGVGYTF. Together with reference TRBV2 and TRBJ1-2, the CDR3 gives the full variable domain: EPEVTQTPSHQVTQMGQEVILRCVPISNHLYFYWYRQILGQKVEFLVSFYNNEISEKSEIFDDQFSVERPDGSNFTLKIRSTKLEDSAMYFCASSQGQGVGYTFGSGTRLTVV.

The chain uses TRBV19 and TRBJ2-2; maybe TRBD1 (5 bases). This CDR3 has 15 amino acids. CDR1 is LNHDA, CDR2 SQIVND, per germline (reference sequence). V was trimmed by 2 bases and J by 3 bases, leaving 10 bases between them. CDR3 region: CASSIRQLHTGELFF. The CDR3 DNA reads as TGTGCCAGTAGTATACGACAGTTACACACCGGGGAGCTGTTTTTT.

This chain links TRBV5-6 with TRBJ1-4; 7 bases align to TRBD1. V dropped 2 bases and J dropped 5; count of bases not matched to a gene: 3. CDR1 and CDR2 from the germline V gene are SGHDT and YYEEEE. This CDR3 spans 14 amino acids. For the CDR3, the DNA is TGTGCCAGCAGCTTCGGACAGGAAAATGAAAAACTGTTTTTT. Protein product: CASSFGQENEKLFF.

The chain uses TRBV5-1 and TRBJ1-2; weak D call: TRBD1 (5 bases). This CDR3 region has 13 residues. CDR1 is SGHRS and CDR2 is YFSETQ in the germline V gene. V was clipped by 4 bases and J by 6 bases, with 13 bases between them. The CDR3 nucleotides are TGCGCCAGCAGCGTGCGGGGGGTAGATGGCTACACCTTC. Amino acids: CASSVRGVDGYTF.

Only one count was recorded for this clone. The chain combines TRBV10-1 with TRBJ2-3, with D maybe TRBD1 (6 bases). CDR1 and CDR2 (germline): WNHNN, SYGVQD (reference sequence). This CDR3 region has 17 residues. The ends were cut back, 0 bases at V and 1 base at J, with 14 bases in the middle. The CDR3 here is CASSESGTRGRTDTQYF. The CDR3 nucleotides read TGCGCCAGCAGTGAGTCCGGGACAAGGGGACGCACAGATACGCAGTATTTT.